The 26 T cell receptor beta chains below all came from one sample that was sequenced in a study of T cell changes during pregnancy in multiple sclerosis. Clones were read by immunoSEQ multiplex PCR, and TCRdb kept only the in-frame ones, dropping some. The sample consists of roughly 60,000 clones, about nine tenths of them appearing once. The sample consisted of CD4+ T cells from peripheral blood mononuclear cells, taken in the first trimester of pregnancy. These receptors all come from a female donor with multiple sclerosis, enrolled in a pregnancy study.

The rearrangement joins TRBV7-2 to TRBJ1-1; 9 nucleotides agree with TRBD1. V lost 1 base and J lost 8; bases outside the gene matches: 5. In germline, CDR1 is SGHTA, CDR2 FQGNSA. The CDR3 spans 14 residues. CDR3 nucleotide sequence: TGTGCCAGCAGCTTAGGTAGGACAGGGGTCGAAGCTTTCTTT. Its translation is CASSLGRTGVEAFF.

The count of this clone is one. The chain carries TRBV10-3 and TRBJ1-2; TRBD1 aligns across 8 bases. This CDR3 is built from 14 residues. CDR1 is ENHRY, CDR2 SYGVKD, per germline. Trimming removed 6 bases from V and 5 bases from J; junction bases left unmatched: 8. The DNA for the CDR3 is TGTGCCATCAGAGCAGGGGGCGGCAGATATGGCTACACCTTC. Protein sequence: CAIRAGGGRYGYTF.

This rearrangement joins TRBV6-5 to TRBJ1-1; D not certain. Trimming shortened V by 1 base and J by 4 bases, and 7 bases separated the two germline ends. CDR1 and CDR2 from the germline V gene are MNHEY and SVGAGI. The CDR3 has 13 amino acids. The CDR3 nucleotides read TGTGCCAGCAGTTACTTGGGCAGCACTGAAGCTTTCTTT. Protein: CASSYLGSTEAFF.

The V gene is TRBV5-4, the J gene TRBJ2-1, with D tentatively TRBD2 (5 bases). Germline CDR1 SGHNT, CDR2 YYREEE (reference sequence). CDR3 length: 15 amino acids. The V end was cut by 4 bases, the J end by 0 bases, with 11 bases between. The CDR3 loop is CASSRGSSSYNEQFF. CDR3 nucleotides: TGTGCCAGCAGCCGGGGTAGTAGCTCCTACAATGAGCAGTTCTTC.

The chain links TRBV6-5 to TRBJ2-5; 8 bases agree with TRBD1. J lost 1 base, V lost 8 bases, and 6 bases had no gene match. This CDR3 is 14 amino acids long. Per the germline V gene, CDR1 is MNHEY and CDR2 is SVGAGI. CDR3 nucleotide sequence: TGTGCCAGCGCCCAGGGACAGGCCCAAGAGACCCAGTACTTC. The encoded protein is CASAQGQAQETQYF.

This clone was detected only a few times. The rearrangement joins TRBV4-3 to TRBJ1-2; D ambiguous. This CDR3 comprises 13 residues. Between the trimmed V and J ends, which lost 1 base and 2 bases, there was a span of 5 bases. CDR1 is LGHNA and CDR2 is YSLEER in the germline V gene. CDR3 residues: CASSQAQNYGYTF. The CDR3, as DNA: TGCGCCAGCAGCCAAGCGCAGAACTATGGCTACACCTTC.

This chain links TRBV7-2 with TRBJ1-1; the D is unclear. The CDR3 covers 11 residues. V lost 1 base and J 13 bases, leaving 10 bases between the germline ends. From germline, CDR1 is SGHTA and CDR2 FQGNSA. Here the CDR3 DNA reads TGTGCCAGCAGCTTAGAAGAGATTGGTTTCTTT. Translating it yields CASSLEEIGFF.

Many counts were recorded for this clone. This same CDR3 is encoded by further DNA sequences in the sample. The chain uses TRBV6-5 and TRBJ2-7; D call uncertain. Looked up from germline, CDR1 is MNHEY and CDR2 is SVGAGI. The V and J ends lost 2 bases and 4 bases respectively, with 6 bases between them. The CDR3 covers 12 residues. As DNA, the CDR3 is TGTGCCAGCAGTTACACCGGGTACGAGCAGTACTTC. It codes for CASSYTGYEQYF.

The V call is TRBV5-6, the J call TRBJ2-1, with D perhaps TRBD1 (6 bases). V lost 4 bases, J lost 4 bases, and 15 bases lay in between. Germline-derived CDR1 and CDR2 are SGHDT and YYEEEE. This CDR3 has 15 amino acids. The CDR3 DNA reads TGTGCCAGCAGCCTACCACCGCAGGGGTACAATGAGCAGTTCTTC. This gives the protein CASSLPPQGYNEQFF.

V is TRBV7-2 and J is TRBJ2-6; D is unresolved. From germline, CDR1 is SGHTA and CDR2 FQGNSA. With 3 bases removed from V and 11 bases from J, the gap between germline ends came to 14 bases. This CDR3 has 14 residues. Here the CDR3 DNA reads TGTGCCAGCAGCTTGTTCTTTAATTCCGACGTCCTGACTTTC. Protein product: CASSLFFNSDVLTF.

The chain carries TRBV2 and TRBJ2-4; 7 bases agree with TRBD2. The germline V gene encodes CDR1 SNHLY and CDR2 FYNNEI. The CDR3 covers 15 residues. Germline trimming cut 6 bases from V and 1 base from J; bases unmatched to any gene: 6. The DNA for the CDR3 is TGTGCCAGCAGGCAGACCGGGGGGGCCAAAAACATTCAGTACTTC. Its protein product is CASRQTGGAKNIQYF. The variable domain in full, with the rest retrieved from reference TRBV2 and TRBJ2-4, is EPEVTQTPSHQVTQMGQEVILRCVPISNHLYFYWYRQILGQKVEFLVSFYNNEISEKSEIFDDQFSVERPDGSNFTLKIRSTKLEDSAMYFCASRQTGGAKNIQYFGAGTRLSVL.

The chain recombines TRBV5-8 with TRBJ1-5, with D maybe TRBD1 (5 bases). V lost 7 bases, J lost 2 bases, and 16 bases lay in between. This CDR3 has 15 amino acids. Looked up from germline, CDR1 is SGHTS and CDR2 is YDEGEE. CDR3 sequence (DNA): TGTGCCAGCTCACCGAGGCAGGGCGGCAATCAGCCCCAGCATTTT. This translates into CASSPRQGGNQPQHF.

A word on this clone: This specimen includes other DNA sequences encoding the same CDR3. The chain uses TRBV7-2 and TRBJ2-4; tentative D call: TRBD2 (5 bases). Germline CDR1 and CDR2: SGHTA and FQGNSA. This CDR3 region has 13 residues. Trimming cost V 2 bases and J 5 bases, with 7 bases left between them. In nucleotides, the CDR3 is TGTGCCAGCAGCTTACGGGGAGAAAACATTCAGTACTTC. Protein product: CASSLRGENIQYF.

This chain links TRBV11-2 with TRBJ2-6; the match to TRBD1 covers 8 bases. Germline trimming cut 5 bases from V and 2 bases from J; bases unmatched to any gene: 5. Germline loops: CDR1 SGHAT, CDR2 FQNNGV. The CDR3 has 16 amino acids. The CDR3 loop reads CASSTGQGTGANVLTF. CDR3 coding DNA: TGTGCCAGCAGCACCGGACAGGGCACTGGGGCCAACGTCCTGACTTTC.

The chain uses TRBV14 and TRBJ1-1; D is ambiguous. V gave up 4 bases and J gave up 1 base, with 13 bases separating them. Germline CDR1 reads SGHDN; CDR2 reads FVKESK. This CDR3 comprises 15 residues. CDR3 region: CASSPTRVGNTEAFF. The CDR3 DNA reads as TGTGCCAGCAGCCCCACCCGGGTAGGGAACACTGAAGCTTTCTTT.

The CDR3 bases are TGTGCCAGCAGCCCAAGGACTAGCGGGGGCCACCCCACAGATACGCAGTATTTT. Protein: CASSPRTSGGHPTDTQYF. The chain uses TRBV7-8 and TRBJ2-3, with TRBD2 matching 13 bases. Germline V lookup: CDR1 SGHVS, CDR2 FQNEAQ. V trimming: 5 bases; J trimming: 2 bases; junction bases outside the gene matches: 10. CDR3 size: 18 residues.

The V and J genes are TRBV6-5 and TRBJ2-7; 7 positions agree with TRBD1. The trim removed 6 bases at V and 3 bases at J, leaving 8 bases unmatched. There are 14 residues in the CDR3. Germline V gene data show CDR1 as MNHEY and CDR2 as SVGAGI. The CDR3 sequence: CASRPGQYSYEQYF. DNA for the CDR3: TGTGCCAGCAGGCCGGGACAGTATAGCTACGAGCAGTACTTC.

A few counts support this clone. The chain carries TRBV19 and TRBJ1-2, with TRBD1 matching over 7 bases. The CDR3 sequence is 15 residues long. The trim removed 3 bases at V and 5 bases at J, leaving 9 bases unmatched. The V gene's germline CDR1 is LNHDA and CDR2 SQIVND (reference sequence). The CDR3 DNA reads as TGTGCCAGTAGTATTGGGGACAGCAAACTTTATGGCTACACCTTC. Protein sequence: CASSIGDSKLYGYTF. The whole variable domain, remainder taken from reference TRBV19 and TRBJ1-2, is DGGITQSPKYLFRKEGQNVTLSCEQNLNHDAMYWYRQDPGQGLRLIYYSQIVNDFQKGDIAEGYSVSREKKESFPLTVTSAQKNPTAFYLCASSIGDSKLYGYTFGSGTRLTVV.

For the CDR3, the DNA is TGTGCCAGCGGAAGGGGGAGTCCCAGGGACAATGAGCAGTTCTTC. It encodes CASGRGSPRDNEQFF. The chain joins TRBV7-8 to TRBJ2-1; possibly TRBD1 for D (6 bases). Germline V CDR1 and CDR2: SGHVS, FQNEAQ. The CDR3 runs to 15 residues. The V end lost 8 bases, the J end lost 5 bases, and 19 bases lay between the germline ends. Drawing the rest from reference TRBV7-8 and TRBJ2-1, the complete variable domain is GAGVSQSPRYKVAKRGQDVALRCDPISGHVSLFWYQQALGQGPEFLTYFQNEAQLDKSGLPSDRFFAERPEGSVSTLKIQRTQQEDSAVYLCASGRGSPRDNEQFFGPGTRLTVL.

V gene TRBV14 combines with J gene TRBJ1-1; D may be TRBD1 (5 bases). Germline V gene lookup returns CDR1 SGHDN and CDR2 FVKESK. V lost 2 bases and J lost 4, with 23 bases in between. The length of the CDR3 is 18 residues. The CDR3 coding sequence is TGTGCCAGCAGCCAACAGAGAGCAGGGATCCTCCCCACCACTGAAGCTTTCTTT. Amino acids: CASSQQRAGILPTTEAFF.

The CDR3 spells CASSPYLGPVTTMNTEAFF. The DNA of the CDR3 is TGTGCCAGCTCACCATACTTGGGGCCGGTAACTACAATGAACACTGAAGCTTTCTTT. The chain couples TRBV18 to TRBJ1-1; tentatively, D is TRBD1 (5 bases). Trimming removed 2 bases at V and 0 bases at J, with 22 bases between. Germline CDR1 and CDR2: KGHSH and LQKENI. The CDR3 runs to 19 residues.

The genes are TRBV4-2 and TRBJ2-5; D possibly matches TRBD1 or TRBD2 (5 bases each). The end of the DNA aligns better with TRBJ2-7, so the J call may be wrong. Germline CDR1 is LGHNA and CDR2 is YNFKEQ. This CDR3 region has 16 residues. The CDR3 DNA sequence: TGTGCCAGCAGCCACCTGGGTTCTGGGGGCTCCTACGAGCAGTACTTC. Protein sequence: CASSHLGSGGSYEQYF.

The V gene is TRBV18, the J gene TRBJ1-4; TRBD1 matches at 8 bases. The J segment lost 7 bases and the V segment lost 3 bases, leaving 10 bases of the junction unmatched. CDR1 is KGHSH, CDR2 LQKENI, per germline. The CDR3 has 16 amino acids. The CDR3 here is CASSPFGQGIGEKLFF. The DNA for the CDR3 is TGTGCCAGCTCACCTTTTGGACAGGGAATAGGTGAAAAACTGTTTTTT.

The count of this clone is one. The DNA for the CDR3 is TGCGCCAGCAGCGGACTAGCGGGCTCCTACGAGCAGTACTTC. Amino acid sequence: CASSGLAGSYEQYF. This chain links TRBV5-1 with TRBJ2-7; 11 positions match TRBD2. The CDR3 sequence is 14 residues long. Germline V gives CDR1 SGHRS, CDR2 YFSETQ. J gave up 0 bases and V 4 bases, and 0 bases lay outside the gene matches.

This clone was recorded a few times. Written as DNA, the CDR3 is TGTGCCAGCAGCCCCAGACAGGGACAGCACACTGAAGCTTTCTTT. It is translated as CASSPRQGQHTEAFF. The chain is built from TRBV11-2 and TRBJ1-1; 7 nucleotides align to TRBD1. Looked up from germline, CDR1 is SGHAT and CDR2 is FQNNGV. CDR3 size: 15 residues. V shed 5 bases, J shed 3 bases, and the junction held 9 bases outside the gene matches. The full variable domain, its missing parts supplied by reference TRBV11-2 and TRBJ1-1, is EAGVAQSPRYKIIEKRQSVAFWCNPISGHATLYWYQQILGQGPKLLIQFQNNGVVDDSQLPKDRFSAERLKGVDSTLKIQPAKLEDSAVYLCASSPRQGQHTEAFFGQGTRLTVV.

This chain uses TRBV30 with TRBJ2-5; 9 bases are a match to TRBD2. The CDR3 consists of 16 residues. J was trimmed by 4 bases and V by 0 bases; bases with no gene match: 9. Per germline, CDR1 GTSNPN and CDR2 SVGIG (reference sequence). The CDR3 DNA reads TGTGCCTGGAGTGTAGGAAGCGGGGGGCCTGTAGAGACCCAGTACTTC. Protein: CAWSVGSGGPVETQYF. Using reference TRBV30 and TRBJ2-5 for the parts outside the CDR3, the full variable domain is SQTIHQWPATLVQPVGSPLSLECTVEGTSNPNLYWYRQAAGRGLQLLFYSVGIGQISSEVPQNLSASRPQDRQFILSSKKLLLSDSGFYLCAWSVGSGGPVETQYFGPGTRLLVL.